This T cell receptor beta chain was captured by sequencing in a study of T cell responses to AZD1222 COVID-19 vaccine (dated by TCRdb to the early 2020s). For the study in its entirety: Because spike-specific TCR depth and breadth did not differ between the two schedules, AZD1222 recipients who got a second dose at roughly 4 weeks were pooled with those who got a second dose at roughly 12 weeks. TCR sequencing covered approximately 230 trial participants: some 210 given two doses of AZD1222 and about 26 given two doses of MenACWY control vaccine. Trial participants were enrolled into age subgroups of 18-55, 56-69 and 70-plus years, which contained about 150, 27 and 61 TCR-sequenced participants, respectively. Results and caveats for the whole study, not just this receptor: The 56-69-year group was small, and its depth increase did not reach significance, likely because of low power. Reportedly, close to half of the unique spike-specific TCRs recognized epitopes lying outside the regions that are mutated in the B.1.351 and B.1.1.7 variants. After two AZD1222 doses, spike-specific TCR breadth and depth were significantly higher than at day 0 and than in MenACWY recipients. Conclusions about previously exposed vaccinees are limited, since just five to seven AZD1222 recipients were seropositive for SARS-CoV-2 at baseline. Because no day 14 peak-response samples were available, repertoires were characterized only after the peak T cell response. The whole spike protein was spanned by vaccine-associated CD4 TCRs, and dominant responses were seen in regions 160-218 and 743-854. Participants were mostly white British, with more females than males. The authors suggested clonal diversity may have been underestimated.

The CDR3 regions of human TCRbeta chains were analyzed by immunosequencing. As for the original processing: TCRs in the repertoires were compared against a reference library of SARS-CoV-2-specific TCRs that had been generated with the MIRA antigen-specificity platform. Breadth was defined as the fraction of unique TCRs that were SARS-CoV-2-associated, and depth was defined as the fraction of total T cells that were SARS-CoV-2-associated. Using the MIRA data, each spike-specific TCR was assigned both to the spike region to which the TCR was reactive and to a CD4 or CD8 class. Log10-transformed breadth and depth values were compared by one-way ANOVA with Sidak's multiple comparisons tests. TCRdb carries this immuneACCESS record with in-frame sequences only. Its versions omit some clonotypes, under half of them owing to an unresolved V gene in the studies checked, with the rest unexplained. V and J calls and clone size are as listed in that table; D and trimming were resolved from the DNA. Across this sample there are about 97,000 clones, with roughly 88% seen only once. Jointly, the top ten make up 2.8% of the sample.

This clone is a singleton in its sample. Its antigen specificity is not known. Per-nucleotide qualities are absent, and no much larger clonotype sits a single base away. Reading the label with the study, this specimen's time point is: baseline before first vaccination. Vaccinee samples were obtained from the UK trials COV001 and COV002, which included a single-blind randomized controlled phase 2/3 trial of AZD1222 (ChAdOx1 nCoV-19) in healthy adults. For TCRbeta chain sequencing, PBMC samples from trial participants were taken at day 0 and at day 28 after the second dose. From a lookup of the germline V gene, CDR1 and CDR2 are KGHSH and LQKENI. Counted from cysteine to phenylalanine, this CDR3 has 15 amino acids. Of all the DNA, just the CDR3 is kept, 45 bases in frame from base 1. V drops 4 bases and J drops 5 bases, leaving 17 bases in between.

Sequenced here: peripheral blood, sampled on day 0 of AZD1222 vaccination. The TCR sequence derives from an adult in good health. Recombination linked TRBV18 to TRBJ2-5, with the D gene possibly TRBD1 or TRBD2, each one fitting 5 bases. The CDR3 loop reads CASSRNTGPVETQYF. The sequenced DNA is TGTGCCAGCTCACGTAATACGGGGCCCGTGGAGACCCAGTACTTC.